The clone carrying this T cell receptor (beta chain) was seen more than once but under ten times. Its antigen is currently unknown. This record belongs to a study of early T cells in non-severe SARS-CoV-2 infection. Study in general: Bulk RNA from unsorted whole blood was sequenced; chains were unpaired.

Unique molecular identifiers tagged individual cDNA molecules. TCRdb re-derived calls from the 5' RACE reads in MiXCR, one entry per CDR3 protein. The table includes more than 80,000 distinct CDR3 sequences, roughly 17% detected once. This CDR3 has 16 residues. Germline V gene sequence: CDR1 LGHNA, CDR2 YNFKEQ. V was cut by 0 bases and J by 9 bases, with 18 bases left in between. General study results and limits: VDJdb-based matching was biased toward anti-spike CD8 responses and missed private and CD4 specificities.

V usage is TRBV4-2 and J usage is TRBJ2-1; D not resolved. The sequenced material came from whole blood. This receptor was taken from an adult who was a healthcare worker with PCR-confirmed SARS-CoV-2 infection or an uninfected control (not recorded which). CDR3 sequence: CASSQDGLAAPGEQFF. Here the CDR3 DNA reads TGTGCCAGCAGCCAAGATGGGCTCGCGGCTCCGGGTGAGCAGTTCTTC.